What follows describes a single TCR beta chain. A read error may account for a junction end that differs from germline. The CDR3 runs to 14 residues. Looked up from germline, CDR1 is SGDLS and CDR2 is YYNGEE. This specimen belongs to a study of OX40 agonist ivuxolimab in advanced cancers. Study information: At 0.01 to 10 mg/kg, ivuxolimab was administered intravenously to patients every 2 weeks.

TCRdb's table, derived via immunoSEQ multiplex PCR, lists solely in-frame clones and lacks some. The sample records around 70,000 clones, about 82% being singletons. The rearrangement links TRBV9 to TRBJ2-4, with TRBD2 matching over 11 bases. This material consisted of CD4+ or CD8+ T cells sorted from blood, taken in a trial of the OX40 agonist ivuxolimab. The receptor was isolated from an adult with an advanced solid tumor such as melanoma, head and neck, liver or kidney cancer. The CDR3 loop reads CASSGREAKNIQYF. CDR3 in DNA: TGTGCCAGTAGCGGGAGGGAAGCCAAAAACATTCAGTACTTC.